These 24 T cell receptor beta chains came from one sample sequenced in a study of CD8 T cells in Susac syndrome. The authors reverse transcribed roughly 0.5 to 1 ug RNA with random hexamers. MiXCR was run by TCRdb on the immunoSEQ multiplex PCR reads, yielding one entry per CDR3 protein. Seen here are some 260,000 distinct CDR3 sequences, roughly 84% observed once, and the top ten hold approximately 0.11%. The sample comprised CD8+ T cells from PBMCs. These receptors were taken from a human donor with multiple sclerosis.

The rearrangement links TRBV11-2 to TRBJ1-1; tentatively, D is TRBD1 (6 bases). Germline-derived CDR1 and CDR2 are SGHAT and FQNNGV. The CDR3 length is 15 residues. The V end was cut by 3 bases, the J end by 6 bases, with 17 bases between. The CDR3 nucleotides read TGTGCCAGCAGCTTTGGTGGCAGGGGATCCCCTGAAGCTTTCTTT. Its translation: CASSFGGRGSPEAFF.

This chain connects TRBV27 to TRBJ2-7, with D perhaps matching TRBD1 or TRBD2 (5 bases each). V dropped 0 bases and J dropped 2 bases, with 14 bases sitting between them. This CDR3 has 16 amino acids. Germline values: CDR1 MNHEY, CDR2 SMNVEV (reference sequence). The CDR3 region has the DNA TGTGCCAGCAGTTTATCGGGGGTGGCCCCAACCTACGAGCAGTACTTC. It yields the protein CASSLSGVAPTYEQYF.

V usage is TRBV19 and J usage is TRBJ2-1; no definite D call. This CDR3 is 15 amino acids long. Between the trimmed V and J ends, which lost 3 bases and 2 bases, there was a span of 11 bases. Germline values: CDR1 LNHDA, CDR2 SQIVND (reference sequence). CDR3 protein: CASSILLGPYNEQFF. In DNA form, the CDR3 reads TGTGCCAGTAGTATCCTCCTAGGCCCCTACAATGAGCAGTTCTTC.

The chain has TRBV12-3 or TRBV12-4 and TRBJ2-3; the match to TRBD2 covers 11 bases. After removal of 4 bases from V and 6 bases from J, the junction contained 12 bases not matched to a gene. This CDR3 region has 17 residues. The CDR3 DNA sequence: TGTGCCAGCAGTTCCTCTCTAGCGGGAGGTCGGGTGGATACGCAGTATTTT. It encodes CASSSSLAGGRVDTQYF.

The chain employs TRBV7-9 and TRBJ2-5; unclear D gene. Per the germline V gene, CDR1 is SEHNR and CDR2 is FQNEAQ (reference sequence). Trimming stripped 7 bases from V and 7 bases from J, with 10 bases between. This CDR3 contains 11 residues. CDR3 amino acids: CASNFPGTQYF. The CDR3 DNA reads TGTGCCAGCAACTTCCCAGGGACCCAGTACTTC.

The V gene is TRBV6-5, the J gene TRBJ2-3; TRBD1 agrees at 9 bases. CDR1 and CDR2 from the germline V gene are MNHEY and SVGAGI. V shed 3 bases and J 6 bases; nucleotides not matched to a gene: 7. The CDR3 is 15 amino acids. In DNA, the CDR3 is TGTGCCAGCAGTTATGGTACAGGGGGCTTGGATACGCAGTATTTT. It codes for CASSYGTGGLDTQYF.

V and J are TRBV4-1 and TRBJ1-4, with D possibly being TRBD1 (5 bases). The germline gives CDR1 MGHRA, CDR2 YSYEKL. Trimming left V 0 bases short and J 8 bases short, with 16 bases between. This CDR3 has 16 amino acids. CDR3 residues: CASSQDVGREGEKLFF. Here the CDR3 DNA reads TGCGCCAGCAGCCAAGATGTTGGCAGGGAGGGCGAAAAACTGTTTTTT.

The V gene is TRBV5-1, the J gene TRBJ1-5; D remains unclear. There are 15 residues in the CDR3. V was cut by 0 bases and J by 1 base, with 8 bases left in between. Per germline, CDR1 SGHRS and CDR2 YFSETQ. This chain's CDR3 is CASSLESGSNQPQHF. DNA for the CDR3: TGCGCCAGCAGCTTGGAGAGTGGGAGCAATCAGCCCCAGCATTTT. The full variable domain, in which reference TRBV5-1 and TRBJ1-5 provide the parts outside the CDR3, is KAGVTQTPRYLIKTRGQQVTLSCSPISGHRSVSWYQQTPGQGLQFLFEYFSETQRNKGNFPGRFSGRQFSNSRSEMNVSTLELGDSALYLCASSLESGSNQPQHFGDGTRLSIL.

The chain uses TRBV10-2 and TRBJ2-2; 8 bases fit TRBD1. From germline, CDR1 is WSHSY and CDR2 SAAADI. The CDR3 extends over 12 amino acids. V was pared by 6 bases and J by 6 bases, with 0 bases of the junction left unmatched. The CDR3 bases are TGCGCCAGCAGACAGGGGGCCGGGGAGCTGTTTTTT. It encodes CASRQGAGELFF.

This clonotype is a singleton in its sample. The CDR3 does not end in the conserved phenylalanine or tryptophan, so this is likely a read error. The chain joins TRBV10-3 to TRBJ1-5, with D possibly TRBD1 on 6 matching bases. The germline V and J ends were trimmed by 2 bases and 0 bases, with 14 bases remaining between them. CDR1 is ENHRY and CDR2 is SYGVKD in the germline V gene. The CDR3 has 17 amino acids. The CDR3 is CAISELPRGNSNQPQHS. The DNA for the CDR3 is TGTGCCATCAGTGAGCTCCCGAGGGGGAATAGCAATCAGCCCCAGCATTCT.

This clonotype was counted only a few times. The chain carries TRBV7-8 and TRBJ2-7, with TRBD2 identical over 9 bases. J lost 2 bases, V lost 6 bases, and 8 bases had no gene match. The CDR3 has 15 residues. CDR1 is SGHVS and CDR2 is FQNEAQ in the germline V gene. The CDR3 sequence is CASRPTSGRTYEQYF. In DNA, the CDR3 is TGTGCCAGCAGGCCCACTAGCGGGCGGACCTACGAGCAGTACTTC.

Of note for this clonotype: One end of the junction does not line up with germline, which may come from a read error. This sequence joins TRBV4-1 and TRBJ1-1; D not resolved. The CDR3 contains 13 residues. The germline gives CDR1 MGHRA, CDR2 YSYEKL. The CDR3 loop is CASSQQSNTEAFF. The CDR3 bases are TGCGCCAGCAGCCAACAGTCGAACACTGAAGCCTTCTTT.

This rearrangement joins TRBV27 to TRBJ2-2; D might be TRBD2 (6 bases). Germline CDR1 MNHEY, CDR2 SMNVEV (reference sequence). V shed 8 bases and J shed 6 bases, with 10 bases lying between them. This CDR3 spans 12 amino acids. The CDR3 nucleotides read TGTGCCAGCTGGGACTCCCCCGGGGAGCTGTTTTTT. Amino acid sequence: CASWDSPGELFF.

The gene calls are TRBV27 and TRBJ2-1, with a tentative D call TRBD2 (6 bases). The CDR3 extends over 14 amino acids. V was shortened by 3 bases and J by 5 bases, with 11 bases between the two germline ends. Germline V gene lookup returns CDR1 MNHEY and CDR2 SMNVEV (reference sequence). CDR3 amino acids: CASSFREWDNEQFF. DNA of the CDR3: TGTGCCAGCAGTTTCCGGGAGTGGGACAATGAGCAGTTCTTC.

CDR3 loop: CATSGQGTGELFF. The CDR3 bases are TGTGCCACCAGTGGACAGGGCACCGGGGAGCTGTTTTTT. The chain carries TRBV24-1 and TRBJ2-2; 7 bases map to TRBD1. The CDR3 is 13 residues long. Losses at the gene ends were 5 bases for V and 4 bases for J; bases not matched to a gene: 0. CDR1 is KGHDR and CDR2 is SFDVKD in the germline V gene.

The CDR3 region has the DNA TGTGCCAGCACCCCGACGGGAAGCTCTGGAAACACCATATATTTT. Protein: CASTPTGSSGNTIYF. The chain is built from TRBV2 and TRBJ1-3; no definite D call. This CDR3 is built from 15 residues. CDR1 and CDR2 from the germline V gene are SNHLY and FYNNEI. Trimming cost V 7 bases and J 0 bases, with 13 bases left between them.

The CDR3 spells CASSGGFNSPLHF. In nucleotides, the CDR3 is TGTGCCAGCAGCGGGGGCTTCAATTCACCCCTCCACTTT. The genes are TRBV27 and TRBJ1-6, with D perhaps matching TRBD1 (6 bases). Trimming removed 6 bases from V and 7 bases from J, with 10 bases in between. The germline CDR1 and CDR2 sequences are MNHEY and SMNVEV (reference sequence). This CDR3 has 13 residues.

The V call is TRBV29-1, the J call TRBJ2-1; tentative D call: TRBD2 (5 bases). The CDR3 covers 12 residues. Germline assignment: CDR1 SQVTM and CDR2 ANQGSEA. V lost 6 bases to trimming and J lost 10 bases, with 16 bases between them. The CDR3, as DNA: TGCAGCGTCGACGGACTTGGGCAGGAGCAGTTCTTC. Residues: CSVDGLGQEQFF.

This chain joins TRBV20-1 and TRBJ2-1; TRBD2 agrees at 10 bases. The CDR3 covers 18 residues. J lost 4 bases, V lost 1 base, and 13 bases had no gene match. CDR1 DFQATT and CDR2 SNEGSKA come from the germline V gene (reference sequence). CDR3 region: CSARGAGTSEIAYNEQFF. In DNA form, the CDR3 reads TGCAGTGCTAGAGGGGCGGGGACTAGCGAGATTGCGTACAATGAGCAGTTCTTC.

The chain links TRBV7-9 to TRBJ2-7; a possible D gene is TRBD1 (5 bases). With 5 bases removed from V and 2 bases from J, the gap between germline ends came to 13 bases. The CDR3 sequence is 14 residues long. Per germline, CDR1 SEHNR and CDR2 FQNEAQ (reference sequence). The CDR3: CASSTETETYEQYF. The DNA of the CDR3 is TGTGCCAGCAGCACAGAGACAGAAACCTACGAGCAGTACTTC.

The rearrangement joins TRBV7-2 to TRBJ2-1; possibly TRBD2 for D (5 bases). The CDR3 loop spans 14 amino acids. Trimming removed 3 bases at V and 0 bases at J, with 6 bases between. The germline V gene has CDR1 SGHTA and CDR2 FQGNSA. As DNA, the CDR3 is TGTGCCAGCAGCTTCGCGGGCTCCTACAATGAGCAGTTCTTC. Translation gives CASSFAGSYNEQFF.

The V call is TRBV9, the J call TRBJ1-5; tentative D call: TRBD1 (5 bases). V was shortened by 0 bases and J by 0 bases, with 10 bases between the two germline ends. The germline CDR1 and CDR2 sequences are SGDLS and YYNGEE. CDR3 length equals 16 residues. CDR3 coding DNA: TGTGCCAGCAGCGTAGAGGGGCAGGATAGCAATCAGCCCCAGCATTTT. It is translated as CASSVEGQDSNQPQHF.

This chain connects TRBV29-1 to TRBJ1-2; D gene uncertain. V was clipped by 3 bases and J by 3 bases, with 14 bases between them. Germline loops: CDR1 SQVTM, CDR2 ANQGSEA. This CDR3 region has 14 residues. The CDR3 coding sequence is TGCAGCGTTGAGGCCGGGATGGGCCACTATGGCTACACCTTC. Protein product: CSVEAGMGHYGYTF.

This chain links TRBV13 with TRBJ2-7, with TRBD2 as a possible D gene (6 bases). The CDR3 covers 14 residues. The germline V gene encodes CDR1 PRHDT and CDR2 FYEKMQ (reference sequence). V was shortened by 3 bases and J by 4 bases, with 13 bases between the two germline ends. The DNA of the CDR3 is TGTGCCAGCAGCTTTTCCCGCGGGGCTTACGAGCAGTACTTC. It is translated as CASSFSRGAYEQYF.